This TCR beta chain came from a study of blood T cell repertoires in COVID-19. About the study: COVID-19 samples from acute and convalescent phases originated in the United States, Italy and Spain. PBMCs, B-cell-depleted T cells, or T cells provided the cDNA or gDNA that made up the material.

The length of the CDR3 is 15 residues. CDR1 is LGHDT and CDR2 is YNNKEL in the germline V gene (reference sequence). V lost 0 bases, J lost 2 bases, and 8 bases lay in between. A Seattle source enrolled patients during active infection and followed them longitudinally. Original methodology: Researchers report that nucleated cell counts were estimated from reference gene primer amplification. Repertoires were generated with immunoSEQ multiplex PCR, while TCRdb's copy carries only in-frame clones and drops some. V and J calls and clone size follow that table, whereas D and trimming were derived from the DNA. The sample includes 170,000 or so clones, roughly 84% of them seen just once.

The source of this sequence is a woman in her thirties or forties with COVID-19, enrolled during active disease. Material: peripheral blood. The chain has TRBV3-1 (or the pseudogene TRBV3-2) and TRBJ2-1; D is unclear. The CDR3: CASSQEYQAYNEQFF. The CDR3 DNA reads as TGTGCCAGCAGCCAAGAGTACCAGGCCTACAATGAGCAGTTCTTC.